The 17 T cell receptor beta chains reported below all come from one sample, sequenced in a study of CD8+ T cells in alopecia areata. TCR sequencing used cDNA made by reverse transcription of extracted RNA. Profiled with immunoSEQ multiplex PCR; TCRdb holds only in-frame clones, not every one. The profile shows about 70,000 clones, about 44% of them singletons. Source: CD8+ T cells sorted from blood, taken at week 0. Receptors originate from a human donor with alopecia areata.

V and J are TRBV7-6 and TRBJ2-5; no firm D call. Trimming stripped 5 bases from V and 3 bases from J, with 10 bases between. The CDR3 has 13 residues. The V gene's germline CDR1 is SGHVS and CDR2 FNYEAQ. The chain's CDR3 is CASSPANKETQYF. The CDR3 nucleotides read TGTGCCAGCAGCCCCGCAAATAAAGAGACCCAGTACTTC.

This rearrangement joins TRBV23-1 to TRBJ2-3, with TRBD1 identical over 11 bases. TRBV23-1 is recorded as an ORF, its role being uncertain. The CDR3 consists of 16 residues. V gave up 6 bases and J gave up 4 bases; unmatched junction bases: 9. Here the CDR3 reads CASRLRDRGFSDTQYF. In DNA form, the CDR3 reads TGCGCCAGCAGACTTCGGGACAGGGGGTTTTCAGATACGCAGTATTTT.

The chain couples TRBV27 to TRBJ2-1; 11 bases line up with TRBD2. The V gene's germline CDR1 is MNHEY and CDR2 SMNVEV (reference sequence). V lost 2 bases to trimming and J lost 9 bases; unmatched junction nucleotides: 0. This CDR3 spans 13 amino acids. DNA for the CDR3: TGTGCCAGCAGTTTAGGGACTAGCGGTGAGCAGTTCTTC. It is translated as CASSLGTSGEQFF.

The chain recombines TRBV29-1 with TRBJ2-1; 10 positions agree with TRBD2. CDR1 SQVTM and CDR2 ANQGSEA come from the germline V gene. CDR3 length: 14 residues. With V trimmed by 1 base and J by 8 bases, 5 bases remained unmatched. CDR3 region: CSVEGLAGVYEQFF. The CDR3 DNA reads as TGCAGCGTTGAAGGGCTAGCGGGAGTGTATGAGCAGTTCTTC.

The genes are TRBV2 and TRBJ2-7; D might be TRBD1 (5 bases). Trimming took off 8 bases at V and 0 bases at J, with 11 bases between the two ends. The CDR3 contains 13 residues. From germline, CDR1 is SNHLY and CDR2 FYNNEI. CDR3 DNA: TGTGCCAGCTTACAGGCCAGCTCCTACGAGCAGTACTTC. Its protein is CASLQASSYEQYF. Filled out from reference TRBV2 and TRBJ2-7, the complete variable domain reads EPEVTQTPSHQVTQMGQEVILRCVPISNHLYFYWYRQILGQKVEFLVSFYNNEISEKSEIFDDQFSVERPDGSNFTLKIRSTKLEDSAMYFCASLQASSYEQYFGPGTRLTVT.

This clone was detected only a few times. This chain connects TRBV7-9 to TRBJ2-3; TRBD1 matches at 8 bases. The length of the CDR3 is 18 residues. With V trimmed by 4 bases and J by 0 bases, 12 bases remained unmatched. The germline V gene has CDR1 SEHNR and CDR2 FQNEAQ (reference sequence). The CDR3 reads CASSSADRGKSSTDTQYF. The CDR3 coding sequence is TGTGCCAGCAGCTCAGCTGACAGGGGTAAATCTAGCACAGATACGCAGTATTTT.

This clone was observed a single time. The DNA of the CDR3 is TGCAGCGTTGTACCAACAGGTGGCCAAGAGACCCAGTACTTC. Protein sequence: CSVVPTGGQETQYF. This chain joins TRBV29-1 and TRBJ2-5; possibly TRBD1 for D (5 bases). V was pared by 4 bases and J by 1 base, with 13 bases between. The CDR3 is 14 residues long. Germline-derived CDR1 and CDR2 are SQVTM and ANQGSEA.

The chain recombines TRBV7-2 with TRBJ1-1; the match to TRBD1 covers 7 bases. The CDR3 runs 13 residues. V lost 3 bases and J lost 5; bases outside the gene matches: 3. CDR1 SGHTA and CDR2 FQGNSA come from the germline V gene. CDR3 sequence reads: CASSLTGRTEAFF. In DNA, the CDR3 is TGTGCCAGCAGCTTGACAGGGAGGACTGAAGCTTTCTTT. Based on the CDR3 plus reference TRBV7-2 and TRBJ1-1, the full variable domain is GAGVSQSPSNKVTEKGKDVELRCDPISGHTALYWYRQSLGQGLEFLIYFQGNSAPDKSGLPSDRFSAERTGGSVSTLTIQRTQQEDSAVYLCASSLTGRTEAFFGQGTRLTVV.

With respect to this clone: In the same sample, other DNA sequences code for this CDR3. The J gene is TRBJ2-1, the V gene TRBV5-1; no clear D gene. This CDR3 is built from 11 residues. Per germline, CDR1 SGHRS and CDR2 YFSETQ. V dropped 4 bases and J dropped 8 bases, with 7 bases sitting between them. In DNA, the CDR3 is TGCGCCAGCAGCCGAGGTGATGAGCAGTTCTTC. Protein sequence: CASSRGDEQFF.

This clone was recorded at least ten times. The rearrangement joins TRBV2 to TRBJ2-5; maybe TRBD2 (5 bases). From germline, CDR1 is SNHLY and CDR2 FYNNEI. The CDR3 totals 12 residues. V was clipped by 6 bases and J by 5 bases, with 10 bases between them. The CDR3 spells CASRDAGETQYF. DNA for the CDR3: TGTGCCAGCAGGGATGCGGGCGAGACCCAGTACTTC.

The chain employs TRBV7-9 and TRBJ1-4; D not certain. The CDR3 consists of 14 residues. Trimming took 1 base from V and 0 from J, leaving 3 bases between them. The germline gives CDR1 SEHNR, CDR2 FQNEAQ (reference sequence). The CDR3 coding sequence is TGTGCCAGCAGCTTAGTTTCAACTAATGAAAAACTGTTTTTT. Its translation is CASSLVSTNEKLFF.

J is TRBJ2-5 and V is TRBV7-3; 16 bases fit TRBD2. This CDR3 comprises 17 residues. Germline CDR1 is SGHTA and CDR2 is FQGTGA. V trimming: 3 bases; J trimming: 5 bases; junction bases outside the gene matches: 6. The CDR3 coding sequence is TGTGCCAGCAGCTTCACCGGGACTAGCGGGAGGGGTGAGACCCAGTACTTC. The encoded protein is CASSFTGTSGRGETQYF.

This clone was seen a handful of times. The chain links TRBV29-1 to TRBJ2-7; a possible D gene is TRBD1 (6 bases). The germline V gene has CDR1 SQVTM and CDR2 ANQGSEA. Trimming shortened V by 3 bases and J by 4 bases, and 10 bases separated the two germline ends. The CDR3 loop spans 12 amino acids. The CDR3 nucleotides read TGCAGCGTTGAGGCAGGGGAATACGAGCAGTACTTC. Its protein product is CSVEAGEYEQYF.

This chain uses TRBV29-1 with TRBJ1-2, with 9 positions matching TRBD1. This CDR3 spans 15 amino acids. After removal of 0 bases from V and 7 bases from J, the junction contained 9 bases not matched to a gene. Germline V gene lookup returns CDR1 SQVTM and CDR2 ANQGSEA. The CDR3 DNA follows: TGCAGCGTTGAAGACTCGGTGGGACAGGGCGTTGGCTACACCTTC. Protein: CSVEDSVGQGVGYTF. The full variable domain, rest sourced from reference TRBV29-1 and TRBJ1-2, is SAVISQKPSRDICQRGTSLTIQCQVDSQVTMMFWYRQQPGQSLTLIATANQGSEATYESGFVIDKFPISRPNLTFSTLTVSNMSPEDSSIYLCSVEDSVGQGVGYTFGSGTRLTVV.

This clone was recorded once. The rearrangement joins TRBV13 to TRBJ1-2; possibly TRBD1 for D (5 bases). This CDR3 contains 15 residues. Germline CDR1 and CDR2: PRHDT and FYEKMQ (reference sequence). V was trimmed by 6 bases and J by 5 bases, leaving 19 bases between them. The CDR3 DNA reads TGTGCCAGCAGTCCGAGGGTGGGGGTTGAATATGGCTACACCTTC. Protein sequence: CASSPRVGVEYGYTF.

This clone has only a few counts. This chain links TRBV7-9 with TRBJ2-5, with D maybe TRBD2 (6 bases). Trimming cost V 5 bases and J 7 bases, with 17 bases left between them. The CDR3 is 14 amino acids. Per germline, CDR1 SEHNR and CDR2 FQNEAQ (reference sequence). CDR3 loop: CASSRTTSKGTQYF. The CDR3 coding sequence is TGTGCCAGCAGCCGTACCACTAGCAAAGGGACCCAGTACTTC.

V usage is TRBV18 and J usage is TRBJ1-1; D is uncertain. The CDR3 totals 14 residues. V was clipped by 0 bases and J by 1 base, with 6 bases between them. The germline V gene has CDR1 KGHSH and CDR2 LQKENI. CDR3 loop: CASSPPGRNTEAFF. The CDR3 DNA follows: TGTGCCAGCTCACCACCGGGGAGGAACACTGAAGCTTTCTTT.